This T cell receptor (beta chain) is drawn from a study of T cell responses to AZD1222 COVID-19 vaccine. Points from the study as a whole: Across spike, vaccine-associated CD4 TCRs were found, dominant at 160-218 and 743-854. Donor demographics were predominantly white British with a female majority; clonal diversity may be underestimated.

Trimming removed 6 bases from V and 3 bases from J, with 14 bases in between. This CDR3 spans 14 amino acids. Germline loops: CDR1 LGHNT, CDR2 FRNRAP. A word on this clone: Its antigen is still unknown.

Measured with immunoSEQ multiplex PCR; TCRdb has only the in-frame clones, and not every one. Here the sample spans more than 150,000 clones, about 92% being singletons. Sequencing used peripheral blood, obtained on day 0 of AZD1222 vaccination. This sequence joins TRBV12-5 and TRBJ1-1, with TRBD1 as a possible D gene (6 bases). The TCR was taken from an adult in good health. The CDR3 nucleotides are TGTGCTAGTGGCTATGGGGGGGGGCACACTGAAGCTTTCTTT. Residues: CASGYGGGHTEAFF.